This is a list of T cell receptor beta chains from one sample in a study of neurological immune-mediated disorders. TCRdb redid the calling of the 5' RACE reads with MiXCR, one entry per CDR3 protein. The sample comprises tens of thousands of distinct CDR3 sequences, 13% to 15% of which are singletons, and 25% to 30% rests with the top ten. The material sequenced was PBMCs. The receptors shown here come from a woman aged 50 to 60 with HTLV-1-associated myelopathy (HAM/TSP). Each CDR3 is given with its conserved first and last residue. Each record gives: D gene, CDR3 length, clone size, J gene, V gene, CDR3 protein, CDR3 DNA. A D gene is named only where the DNA matches it firmly. Clone size appears in some rows only: once, few, many, or a class for an expanded clone.

D gene: TRBD1
CDR3 length: 14
clone size: many
J gene: TRBJ1-2
V gene: TRBV7-9
CDR3 protein: CASSIERQGYGYTF
CDR3 DNA: TGTGCCAGCAGTATCGAAAGACAGGGATATGGCTACACCTTC

D gene: TRBD2
CDR3 length: 15
clone size: -
J gene: TRBJ2-1
V gene: TRBV10-3
CDR3 protein: CAISPGGGLYNEQFF
CDR3 DNA: TGTGCCATCAGCCCGGGGGGGGGCCTTTACAATGAGCAGTTCTTC

D gene: -
CDR3 length: 11
clone size: -
J gene: TRBJ2-5
V gene: TRBV12-3/TRBV12-4
CDR3 protein: CASSFEGTQYF
CDR3 DNA: TGTGCCAGCAGTTTCGAAGGGACCCAGTACTTC

D gene: TRBD1
CDR3 length: 18
clone size: many
J gene: TRBJ1-1
V gene: TRBV10-3
CDR3 protein: CAIRDIGQGIFVNTEAFF
CDR3 DNA: TGTGCCATCAGGGACATAGGACAGGGGATTTTTGTGAACACTGAAGCTTTCTTT

D gene: -
CDR3 length: 14
clone size: many
J gene: TRBJ2-3
V gene: TRBV6-2/TRBV6-3
CDR3 protein: CASSHTQSTDTQYF
CDR3 DNA: TGTGCCAGCAGTCACACCCAGAGCACAGATACGCAGTATTTT

D gene: -
CDR3 length: 15
clone size: many
J gene: TRBJ1-3
V gene: TRBV5-1
CDR3 protein: CASSLLSGLGNTIYF
CDR3 DNA: TGCGCCAGCAGCTTGCTTTCGGGGCTCGGAAACACCATATATTTT

D gene: -
CDR3 length: 16
clone size: many
J gene: TRBJ1-5
V gene: TRBV6-1
CDR3 protein: CASSEVGILSNQPQHF
CDR3 DNA: TGTGCCAGCAGTGAAGTGGGGATTCTCAGCAATCAGCCCCAGCATTTT

D gene: TRBD2
CDR3 length: 14
clone size: many
J gene: TRBJ2-1
V gene: TRBV6-5
CDR3 protein: CASSDRLAGYEQFF
CDR3 DNA: TGTGCCAGCAGCGACAGACTAGCGGGATACGAGCAGTTCTTC

D gene: -
CDR3 length: 16
clone size: many
J gene: TRBJ1-1
V gene: TRBV18
CDR3 protein: CASSPLSPGAHTEAFF
CDR3 DNA: TGTGCCAGCTCACCACTTAGCCCAGGGGCACACACTGAAGCTTTCTTT

D gene: TRBD2
CDR3 length: 15
clone size: many
J gene: TRBJ2-1
V gene: TRBV7-6
CDR3 protein: CASSRRTSGGNEQFF
CDR3 DNA: TGTGCCAGCAGCCGACGGACTAGCGGGGGTAATGAGCAGTTCTTC

D gene: TRBD2
CDR3 length: 14
clone size: many
J gene: TRBJ2-5
V gene: TRBV20-1
CDR3 protein: CSAREGLQGKTQYF
CDR3 DNA: TGCAGTGCGAGGGAGGGGTTACAAGGGAAGACCCAGTACTTC

D gene: -
CDR3 length: 15
clone size: many
J gene: TRBJ2-3
V gene: TRBV7-8
CDR3 protein: CASRKTGGSTDTQYF
CDR3 DNA: TGTGCCAGCAGAAAGACCGGGGGAAGCACAGATACGCAGTATTTT

D gene: -
CDR3 length: 14
clone size: many
J gene: TRBJ2-5
V gene: TRBV27
CDR3 protein: CASSLWADQETQYF
CDR3 DNA: TGTGCCAGCAGTTTGTGGGCCGACCAAGAGACCCAGTACTTC

D gene: TRBD2
CDR3 length: 16
clone size: -
J gene: TRBJ2-1
V gene: TRBV19
CDR3 protein: CASSIYAGLAYNEQFF
CDR3 DNA: TGTGCCAGTAGTATTTACGCCGGACTAGCATACAATGAGCAGTTCTTC

D gene: TRBD1
CDR3 length: 14
clone size: many
J gene: TRBJ1-5
V gene: TRBV20-1
CDR3 protein: CSATRGQRNQPQHF
CDR3 DNA: TGCAGTGCTACCCGGGGACAGAGAAATCAGCCCCAGCATTTT

D gene: -
CDR3 length: 14
clone size: many
J gene: TRBJ1-1
V gene: TRBV12-3/TRBV12-4
CDR3 protein: CASNHRVSNTEAFF
CDR3 DNA: TGTGCCAGCAATCACAGGGTTTCGAACACTGAAGCTTTCTTT

D gene: TRBD1
CDR3 length: 16
clone size: many
J gene: TRBJ1-6
V gene: TRBV6-5
CDR3 protein: CASSYRGTASYSPLHF
CDR3 DNA: TGTGCCAGCAGTTACCGGGGGACAGCCTCCTATTCACCCCTCCACTTT

D gene: -
CDR3 length: 15
clone size: many
J gene: TRBJ2-2
V gene: TRBV7-3
CDR3 protein: CASSNAGLNTGELFF
CDR3 DNA: TGTGCCAGCAGCAACGCGGGACTGAACACCGGGGAGCTGTTTTTT

D gene: TRBD1
CDR3 length: 14
clone size: many
J gene: TRBJ2-7
V gene: TRBV7-8
CDR3 protein: CASSPGQGPREQYF
CDR3 DNA: TGTGCCAGCAGCCCAGGACAGGGGCCTCGCGAGCAGTACTTC

D gene: TRBD2
CDR3 length: 16
clone size: many
J gene: TRBJ2-3
V gene: TRBV4-3
CDR3 protein: CASSQKGRGGLNTQYF
CDR3 DNA: TGCGCCAGCAGCCAAAAGGGTCGGGGGGGGCTGAATACGCAGTATTTT

D gene: -
CDR3 length: 12
clone size: many
J gene: TRBJ2-5
V gene: TRBV20-1
CDR3 protein: CSVPARRETQYF
CDR3 DNA: TGCAGTGTCCCCGCCCGGCGGGAGACCCAGTACTTC

D gene: -
CDR3 length: 16
clone size: many
J gene: TRBJ1-2
V gene: TRBV6-5
CDR3 protein: CASSYRRTSTNYGYTF
CDR3 DNA: TGTGCCAGCAGTTACCGAAGGACATCCACTAACTATGGCTACACCTTC

D gene: TRBD1
CDR3 length: 13
clone size: many
J gene: TRBJ1-2
V gene: TRBV10-3
CDR3 protein: CAISQGTGYGYTF
CDR3 DNA: TGTGCCATCAGCCAAGGGACAGGCTATGGCTACACCTTC

D gene: -
CDR3 length: 13
clone size: many
J gene: TRBJ1-1
V gene: TRBV5-1
CDR3 protein: CASSLVVGTEAFF
CDR3 DNA: TGCGCCAGCAGCTTGGTTGTGGGCACTGAAGCTTTCTTT

D gene: -
CDR3 length: 14
clone size: many
J gene: TRBJ1-3
V gene: TRBV7-9
CDR3 protein: CASSLGGLGNTIYF
CDR3 DNA: TGTGCCAGCAGCTTGGGGGGCCTTGGAAACACCATATATTTT

D gene: -
CDR3 length: 15
clone size: many
J gene: TRBJ1-5
V gene: TRBV15
CDR3 protein: CATSRDPSVNQPQHF
CDR3 DNA: TGTGCCACCAGCAGAGATCCGTCGGTAAATCAGCCCCAGCATTTT

D gene: -
CDR3 length: 12
clone size: many
J gene: TRBJ2-2
V gene: TRBV9
CDR3 protein: CASSVEPGELFF
CDR3 DNA: TGTGCCAGCAGCGTAGAACCCGGGGAGCTGTTTTTT

D gene: -
CDR3 length: 14
clone size: many
J gene: TRBJ1-3
V gene: TRBV9
CDR3 protein: CASSVGTVGNTIYF
CDR3 DNA: TGTGCCAGCAGCGTAGGTACCGTTGGAAACACCATATATTTT

D gene: -
CDR3 length: 10
clone size: many
J gene: TRBJ2-3
V gene: TRBV20-1
CDR3 protein: CSARAEGNYF
CDR3 DNA: TGCAGTGCTAGAGCCGAAGGGAATTATTTT

D gene: -
CDR3 length: 15
clone size: many
J gene: TRBJ1-6
V gene: TRBV5-1
CDR3 protein: CASSLGSSYNSPLHF
CDR3 DNA: TGCGCCAGCAGCTTGGGGAGCTCCTATAATTCACCCCTCCACTTT

D gene: -
CDR3 length: 14
clone size: many
J gene: TRBJ1-1
V gene: TRBV3-1
CDR3 protein: CASSQQIGGTEAFF
CDR3 DNA: TGTGCCAGCAGCCAACAGATCGGGGGCACTGAAGCTTTCTTT

D gene: -
CDR3 length: 16
clone size: medium-sized
J gene: TRBJ1-6
V gene: TRBV25-1
CDR3 protein: CASSEAGSSYNSPLHF
CDR3 DNA: TGTGCCAGCAGTGAAGCAGGTAGCTCCTATAATTCACCCCTCCACTTT

D gene: TRBD2
CDR3 length: 14
clone size: many
J gene: TRBJ2-1
V gene: TRBV28
CDR3 protein: CASSGVSSYNEQFF
CDR3 DNA: TGTGCCAGTAGCGGGGTCAGCTCCTACAATGAGCAGTTCTTC

D gene: -
CDR3 length: 16
clone size: many
J gene: TRBJ2-5
V gene: TRBV15
CDR3 protein: CATSRSPARGQETQYF
CDR3 DNA: TGTGCCACCAGCAGATCTCCAGCAAGAGGCCAAGAGACCCAGTACTTC

D gene: TRBD2
CDR3 length: 16
clone size: many
J gene: TRBJ2-3
V gene: TRBV5-1
CDR3 protein: CASSLDAGGPRDTQYF
CDR3 DNA: TGCGCCAGCAGCTTGGATGCGGGAGGGCCGAGAGATACGCAGTATTTT